The clone carrying this T cell receptor (beta chain) was picked up a small number of times. The length of the CDR3 is 14 residues. The junction had 8 bases not matched to a gene; V was cut back by 3 bases and J by 7 bases. Germline-derived CDR1 and CDR2 are MNHNY and SVGAGI (reference sequence). Authors' analysis steps: Reference gene primer amplification gave estimated nucleated cell counts. Method: immunoSEQ multiplex PCR; TCRdb's copy keeps in-frame clones and lacks some. That table is the source of V, J and clone size, and D and trimming were worked out from the DNA. The sample lists over 200,000 clones; 89% were seen once. This sample is part of a study of blood T cell repertoires in COVID-19. Study-level information: The United States, Italy and Spain supplied acute and convalescent COVID-19 samples. PBMCs, B-cell-depleted T cells, or T cells were the source of the cDNA or gDNA that made up the material.

Material for sequencing was peripheral blood. The receptor comes from a man aged 55 to 70 who had recovered from COVID-19. The chain recombines TRBV6-6 with TRBJ1-1; 7 nucleotides align to TRBD1. CDR3 amino acids: CASSYGTASIEAFF. The CDR3 nucleotides read TGTGCCAGCAGTTATGGGACAGCCAGCATTGAAGCTTTCTTT.